Sequencing of this TCR beta chain was carried out in a study of cytomegalovirus exposure and HLA in healthy donors. Overall study: The early release's HLA-typed donors yielded approximately 85 million unique TCRs. Clustering assigned roughly 81% of the roughly 430 genotyped donors to the Caucasian-associated ancestry cluster.

The PCR made use of 60 Vbeta and 13 Jbeta primers. The table came from immunoSEQ multiplex PCR; TCRdb's copy has only in-frame clones and leaves some out. This sample yields under 150,000 clones, of which around 77% are seen a single time; more than 0.95% belongs to the top ten. With 10 bases clipped from V and 3 bases from J, the junction kept 7 bases outside the gene matches. Germline assignment: CDR1 SGHDN and CDR2 FVKESK. The CDR3 runs 14 residues. Study observations and caveats: Compared with the approximately 700-donor mean, an Asian-associated ancestry cluster reportedly had fewer N-insertions, according to a later analysis.

This clone has only one observation. Its specificity is unknown. The V and J genes are TRBV14 and TRBJ2-3; TRBD2 matches at 10 bases. This receptor was identified in a man in his fifties in good health and CMV-seronegative. The material sequenced was PBMCs. CDR3 nucleotide sequence: TGTGCCACCTCCGGGACTAGCGTTACAGATACGCAGTATTTT. As protein: CATSGTSVTDTQYF. The full variable domain, its missing parts supplied by reference TRBV14 and TRBJ2-3, is EAGVTQFPSHSVIEKGQTVTLRCDPISGHDNLYWYRRVMGKEIKFLLHFVKESKQDESGMPNNRFLAERTGGTYSTLKVQPAELEDSGVYFCATSGTSVTDTQYFGPGTRLTVL.